The 28 T cell receptor beta chains below come from one sample, sequenced in a study of T cell responses to AZD1222 COVID-19 vaccine. TCRdb's table, derived via immunoSEQ multiplex PCR, lists solely in-frame clones and lacks some. The sample records fewer than 110,000 clones, around nine tenths being singletons. The sample here was peripheral blood, taken on day 0 of AZD1222 vaccination. The receptors were sampled from an adult in good health.

The genes are TRBV5-1 and TRBJ1-1, with a weak D call TRBD1 (6 bases). The V gene's germline CDR1 is SGHRS and CDR2 YFSETQ. CDR3 length: 13 residues. V was trimmed by 7 bases and J by 4 bases, leaving 14 bases between them. The CDR3 loop reads CASARGSATEAFF. In DNA form, the CDR3 reads TGCGCCAGCGCCAGGGGTTCCGCCACTGAAGCTTTCTTT.

The gene calls are TRBV4-2 and TRBJ2-3; no definite D call. Trimming left V 0 bases short and J 0 bases short, with 10 bases between. The length of the CDR3 is 16 residues. Germline assignment: CDR1 LGHNA and CDR2 YNFKEQ. CDR3 nucleotide sequence: TGTGCCAGCAGCCAAGATTTAGCTGTCAGCACAGATACGCAGTATTTT. This translates into CASSQDLAVSTDTQYF.

V gene TRBV5-1 combines with J gene TRBJ2-6; TRBD2 aligns across 11 bases. V lost 4 bases and J lost 0; bases outside the gene matches: 6. This CDR3 is built from 18 residues. CDR1 is SGHRS, CDR2 YFSETQ, per germline. The CDR3 sequence is CASSKASGGSSGANVLTF. The CDR3 nucleotides are TGCGCCAGCAGCAAGGCTAGCGGGGGGAGCTCTGGGGCCAACGTCCTGACTTTC. Drawing the rest from reference TRBV5-1 and TRBJ2-6, the complete variable domain is KAGVTQTPRYLIKTRGQQVTLSCSPISGHRSVSWYQQTPGQGLQFLFEYFSETQRNKGNFPGRFSGRQFSNSRSEMNVSTLELGDSALYLCASSKASGGSSGANVLTFGAGSRLTVL.

This rearrangement joins TRBV13 to TRBJ1-1; 9 positions match TRBD1. V lost 4 bases and J lost 5; bases outside the gene matches: 5. Germline V lookup: CDR1 PRHDT, CDR2 FYEKMQ (reference sequence). The CDR3 is 14 amino acids. The DNA of the CDR3 is TGTGCCAGCAGCTCCGGACAGGGGCGTACTGAAGCTTTCTTT. It yields the protein CASSSGQGRTEAFF.

V and J are TRBV20-1 and TRBJ1-1, with no clear D. V was clipped by 3 bases and J by 0 bases, with 11 bases between them. This CDR3 spans 14 amino acids. Per the germline V gene, CDR1 is DFQATT and CDR2 is SNEGSKA (reference sequence). The CDR3 bases are TGCAGTGCTAGTAGGGCGGCCATGAACACTGAAGCTTTCTTT. This translates into CSASRAAMNTEAFF.

The chain couples TRBV5-4 to TRBJ2-3; D is unclear. V gave up 4 bases and J gave up 3 bases, with 12 bases separating them. CDR1 SGHNT and CDR2 YYREEE come from the germline V gene (reference sequence). The CDR3 extends over 14 amino acids. The CDR3 sequence: CASSPGKETDTQYF. CDR3 nucleotide sequence: TGTGCCAGCAGCCCTGGGAAAGAAACAGATACGCAGTATTTT.

The rearrangement joins TRBV10-3 to TRBJ1-1; D ambiguous. The V gene's germline CDR1 is ENHRY and CDR2 SYGVKD. CDR3 length: 12 residues. The ends were cut back, 3 bases at V and 8 bases at J, with 10 bases in the middle. The CDR3 region is CAISETEGEAFF. The CDR3 nucleotides read TGTGCCATCAGTGAAACGGAGGGAGAAGCTTTCTTT.

The genes are TRBV15 and TRBJ2-7; TRBD1 matches 9 bases. The CDR3 is made up of 15 amino acids. From germline, CDR1 is LNHNV and CDR2 YYDKDF (reference sequence). After removal of 0 bases from V and 6 bases from J, the junction contained 6 bases not matched to a gene. The chain's CDR3 is CATSRDLDRGTEQYF. CDR3 sequence (DNA): TGTGCCACCAGCAGAGATCTGGACAGGGGTACCGAGCAGTACTTC.

V gene TRBV11-2 combines with J gene TRBJ2-5, with D possibly matching TRBD2 (7 bases). Deletions cut 3 bases from V and 5 bases from J, with 22 bases between. This CDR3 is 17 amino acids long. Germline lookup yields CDR1 SGHAT and CDR2 FQNNGV. The CDR3 DNA follows: TGTGCCAGCAGCTTGATTCCCAGGGGAGGGGGATGGGAGACCCAGTACTTC. The encoded protein is CASSLIPRGGGWETQYF.

V usage is TRBV7-2 and J usage is TRBJ1-1, with D unclear. Germline V lookup: CDR1 SGHTA, CDR2 FQGNSA. The V gene lost 1 base and the J gene lost 6 bases, with 15 bases spanning the gap. This CDR3 region has 15 residues. The CDR3 sequence: CASSLVGLGPAEAFF. The DNA for the CDR3 is TGTGCCAGCAGCTTAGTGGGCTTAGGTCCCGCTGAAGCTTTCTTT.

The chain uses TRBV30 and TRBJ1-5; D not resolved. Germline V gene lookup returns CDR1 GTSNPN and CDR2 SVGIG (reference sequence). Trimming stripped 1 base from V and 4 bases from J, with 8 bases between. This CDR3 is built from 13 residues. The CDR3 is CAWSDRDNQPQHF. The CDR3 nucleotides read TGTGCCTGGAGTGATAGGGATAATCAGCCCCAGCATTTT.

The gene calls are TRBV11-2 and TRBJ1-1; TRBD1 is a possible D gene (5 bases). This CDR3 is built from 17 residues. The germline V gene encodes CDR1 SGHAT and CDR2 FQNNGV. V was pared by 5 bases and J by 1 base, with 20 bases between. In DNA form, the CDR3 reads TGTGCCAGCAGCCCCTCTCCCGGGGGATATGAGAACACTGAAGCTTTCTTT. It translates to CASSPSPGGYENTEAFF. The full variable domain, rest sourced from reference TRBV11-2 and TRBJ1-1, is EAGVAQSPRYKIIEKRQSVAFWCNPISGHATLYWYQQILGQGPKLLIQFQNNGVVDDSQLPKDRFSAERLKGVDSTLKIQPAKLEDSAVYLCASSPSPGGYENTEAFFGQGTRLTVV.

The chain joins TRBV30 to TRBJ1-6, with a tentative D call TRBD1 (5 bases). This CDR3 contains 13 residues. Germline V gene lookup returns CDR1 GTSNPN and CDR2 SVGIG (reference sequence). V was pared by 2 bases and J by 7 bases, with 9 bases between. For the CDR3, the DNA is TGTGCCTGGAGTTGGTCAGGGAATTCACCCCTCCACTTT. Translated, it gives CAWSWSGNSPLHF.

The J gene is TRBJ2-7, the V gene TRBV6-1, with 8 bases lining up with TRBD1. V lost 3 bases to trimming and J lost 6 bases; unmatched junction nucleotides: 7. CDR1 and CDR2 from the germline V gene are MNHNS and SASEGT. The CDR3 is 14 residues long. CDR3 loop: CASSDLAGGTEQYF. CDR3 DNA sequence: TGTGCCAGCAGTGATTTGGCAGGGGGCACCGAGCAGTACTTC.

The chain employs TRBV7-9 and TRBJ2-7; a weak D match, TRBD1 (6 bases). The CDR3 has 14 residues. Germline-derived CDR1 and CDR2 are SEHNR and FQNEAQ (reference sequence). Between the trimmed V and J ends, which lost 3 bases and 6 bases, there was a span of 15 bases. CDR3 protein: CASSFRAGVGEQYF. DNA for the CDR3: TGTGCCAGCAGCTTTCGGGCAGGGGTAGGCGAGCAGTACTTC.

The CDR3 loop reads CASSFPVGNSPLHF. The CDR3 DNA sequence: TGTGCCAGTTCGTTTCCGGTCGGGAATTCACCCCTCCACTTT. The chain joins TRBV28 to TRBJ1-6; the D is unclear. This CDR3 region has 14 residues. From germline, CDR1 is MDHEN and CDR2 SYDVKM. The germline V and J ends were trimmed by 9 bases and 7 bases, with 16 bases remaining between them.

This chain links TRBV28 with TRBJ1-6; D is unclear. The germline V and J ends were trimmed by 10 bases and 7 bases, with 11 bases remaining between them. The germline V gene has CDR1 MDHEN and CDR2 SYDVKM. This CDR3 is 12 amino acids long. The CDR3 loop is CATGLFNSPLHF. The CDR3 coding sequence is TGTGCCACCGGACTTTTCAATTCACCCCTCCACTTT.

V usage is TRBV28 and J usage is TRBJ2-3, with 8 bases that match TRBD2. Germline loops: CDR1 MDHEN, CDR2 SYDVKM. The CDR3 loop spans 15 amino acids. Trimming removed 1 base from V and 7 bases from J; junction bases left unmatched: 7. CDR3 nucleotides: TGTGCCAGCAGTTTATATCGCGGACTAGCTAATACGCAGTATTTT. Amino acids: CASSLYRGLANTQYF.

The V gene is TRBV2, the J gene TRBJ2-1; D possibly corresponds to TRBD1 (5 bases). V shed 6 bases and J shed 3 bases, with 15 bases lying between them. CDR1 and CDR2 (germline): SNHLY, FYNNEI. The length of the CDR3 is 15 residues. This CDR3 reads CASRAGHPLYNEQFF. The CDR3 DNA reads as TGTGCCAGCAGGGCCGGACATCCACTCTACAATGAGCAGTTCTTC.

The V and J genes are TRBV7-2 and TRBJ2-5; unclear D gene. Germline V lookup: CDR1 SGHTA, CDR2 FQGNSA. The V gene lost 1 base and the J gene lost 2 bases, with 8 bases spanning the gap. The CDR3 loop spans 14 amino acids. The CDR3 sequence is CASSLVQNQETQYF. CDR3 sequence (DNA): TGTGCCAGCAGCTTAGTCCAAAATCAAGAGACCCAGTACTTC.

V usage is TRBV20-1 and J usage is TRBJ1-1; D remains unclear. This CDR3 spans 10 amino acids. With 5 bases removed from V and 1 base from J, the gap between germline ends came to 2 bases. CDR1 and CDR2 from the germline V gene are DFQATT and SNEGSKA (reference sequence). The CDR3, as DNA: TGCAGTGCTGGGAACACTGAAGCTTTCTTT. Its protein is CSAGNTEAFF.

There are a few counts of this clone. The chain has TRBV15 and TRBJ2-7; TRBD1 aligns across 8 bases. Unmatched junction bases numbered 6, after V lost 0 bases and J lost 2 bases. This CDR3 is built from 16 residues. CDR1 and CDR2 from the germline V gene are LNHNV and YYDKDF (reference sequence). CDR3 bases: TGTGCCACCAGCAGAGAGAGGGGGACAGGCGCCTACGAGCAGTACTTC. This gives the protein CATSRERGTGAYEQYF. The whole variable domain, filled in from reference TRBV15 and TRBJ2-7, reads DAMVIQNPRYQVTQFGKPVTLSCSQTLNHNVMYWYQQKSSQAPKLLFHYYDKDFNNEADTPDNFQSRRPNTSFCFLDIRSPGLGDTAMYLCATSRERGTGAYEQYFGPGTRLTVT.

CDR3 protein: CASSLGPGVDNEQFF. CDR3 nucleotide sequence: TGTGCCAGCAGCTTAGGCCCAGGGGTGGACAATGAGCAGTTCTTC. This chain links TRBV7-2 with TRBJ2-1, with a possible D match to TRBD1 (6 bases). The CDR3 spans 15 residues. The V end lost 1 base, the J end lost 5 bases, and 12 bases lay between the germline ends. Germline CDR1 is SGHTA and CDR2 is FQGNSA.

The V call is TRBV11-2, the J call TRBJ1-2, with D tentatively TRBD1 (5 bases). Germline V CDR1 and CDR2: SGHAT, FQNNGV. The V gene lost 6 bases and the J gene lost 0 bases, with 17 bases spanning the gap. CDR3 length equals 16 residues. Here the CDR3 DNA reads TGTGCCAGCAGTCTGGGGCCGGGGTCTACTAACTATGGCTACACCTTC. Translation gives CASSLGPGSTNYGYTF.

The rearrangement joins TRBV5-1 to TRBJ1-3; D call uncertain. The germline gives CDR1 SGHRS, CDR2 YFSETQ. Deletions cut 4 bases from V and 0 bases from J, with 11 bases between. This CDR3 has 15 residues. CDR3 nucleotide sequence: TGCGCCAGCAGCCCGGAATCGAGCTCTGGAAACACCATATATTTT. This codes for CASSPESSSGNTIYF.

The genes are TRBV6-5 and TRBJ1-6, with a tentative D call TRBD1 (5 bases). The CDR3 contains 14 residues. Germline CDR1 is MNHEY and CDR2 is SVGAGI. V shed 2 bases and J shed 10 bases, with 12 bases lying between them. CDR3 sequence: CASSYQGLSSPLHF. The CDR3 nucleotides read TGTGCCAGCAGTTACCAGGGACTATCCTCACCCCTCCACTTT.

The chain has TRBV5-1 and TRBJ2-3, with D perhaps matching TRBD1 or TRBD2 (5 bases each). V was pared by 0 bases and J by 2 bases, with 10 bases between. The germline V gene has CDR1 SGHRS and CDR2 YFSETQ. The length of the CDR3 is 15 residues. The CDR3 here is CASSLAPGTTDTQYF. In DNA form, the CDR3 reads TGCGCCAGCAGCTTGGCCCCGGGGACCACAGATACGCAGTATTTT.

This clone was seen once. The chain carries TRBV7-9 and TRBJ1-1, with D unclear. CDR1 and CDR2 from the germline V gene are SEHNR and FQNEAQ (reference sequence). The CDR3 contains 12 residues. Between the trimmed V and J ends, which lost 4 bases and 0 bases, there was a span of 3 bases. The CDR3, as DNA: TGTGCCAGCAGCTCGGTGAACACTGAAGCTTTCTTT. This encodes CASSSVNTEAFF.